The next 23 T cell receptor beta chains were all read from a single sample in a study of CD4 T cells in relation to SARS-CoV-2 and coronaviruses. TCRdb's table, derived via immunoSEQ multiplex PCR, lists solely in-frame clones and lacks some. The data hold 10,000 to 13,000 clones, with 87% observed a single time. Sequenced: naive CD4+ T cells from PBMCs. Subset: naive CD4+ T cells isolated by negative enrichment. These receptors originate from an adult with COVID-19.

This clone has a handful of counts. The chain joins TRBV2 to TRBJ1-2; 10 bases map to TRBD1. The CDR3 is 12 residues long. With V trimmed by 10 bases and J by 7 bases, 6 bases remained unmatched. In germline, CDR1 is SNHLY, CDR2 FYNNEI. The DNA for the CDR3 is TGTGCCACCTCCCGGGACAGGGGTGGCTACACCTTC. This translates into CATSRDRGGYTF.

The chain couples TRBV4-1 to TRBJ2-3, with 8 nucleotides matching TRBD1. With V trimmed by 2 bases and J by 5 bases, 6 bases remained unmatched. The CDR3 sequence is 15 residues long. The germline V gene has CDR1 MGHRA and CDR2 YSYEKL. The CDR3 is CASSQQGAPGDTQYF. CDR3 coding DNA: TGCGCCAGCAGCCAACAGGGGGCGCCTGGAGATACGCAGTATTTT.

This clone was detected a few times. The chain is built from TRBV12-5 and TRBJ1-2, with D possibly being TRBD1 (5 bases). Germline assignment: CDR1 LGHNT and CDR2 FRNRAP. CDR3 length: 13 amino acids. Trimming shortened V by 5 bases and J by 4 bases, and 11 bases separated the two germline ends. Written as DNA, the CDR3 is TGTGCTAGTGGTCCAGGGAAGGTCTATGGCTACACCTTC. Protein: CASGPGKVYGYTF.

In this sample, this clone turned up a few times. The rearrangement links TRBV5-4 to TRBJ2-7; the match to TRBD1 covers 12 bases. The CDR3 has 15 amino acids. The V and J ends lost 3 bases and 4 bases, in that order; junction bases with no gene match: 5. CDR1 SGHNT and CDR2 YYREEE come from the germline V gene (reference sequence). Here the CDR3 DNA reads TGTGCCAGCAGCTCTCGGGGACAGGGGGCTTACGAGCAGTACTTC. This sequence encodes CASSSRGQGAYEQYF.

This clone was detected only once. The chain carries TRBV18 and TRBJ2-7; 8 bases are shared with TRBD2. In germline, CDR1 is KGHSH, CDR2 LQKENI. After removal of 3 bases from V and 0 bases from J, the junction contained 4 bases not matched to a gene. The CDR3 contains 15 residues. In nucleotides, the CDR3 is TGTGCCAGCTCACCGATAGCGGGGAGCTCCTACGAGCAGTACTTC. Translation: CASSPIAGSSYEQYF.

The chain joins TRBV5-1 to TRBJ2-3; D gene uncertain. CDR3 length: 13 amino acids. Germline V gives CDR1 SGHRS, CDR2 YFSETQ. Trimming left V 0 bases short and J 2 bases short, with 4 bases between. The CDR3 DNA sequence: TGCGCCAGCAGCTTGGAAGTCACAGATACGCAGTATTTT. Translation gives CASSLEVTDTQYF. The full variable domain, with the rest looked up from reference TRBV5-1 and TRBJ2-3, is KAGVTQTPRYLIKTRGQQVTLSCSPISGHRSVSWYQQTPGQGLQFLFEYFSETQRNKGNFPGRFSGRQFSNSRSEMNVSTLELGDSALYLCASSLEVTDTQYFGPGTRLTVL.

The chain employs TRBV18 and TRBJ2-1, with TRBD2 matching over 13 bases. This CDR3 region has 15 residues. The V gene's germline CDR1 is KGHSH and CDR2 LQKENI. The V gene end was trimmed by 6 bases and the J gene end by 6 bases; junction bases not matched to a gene: 5. CDR3 protein: CASSQLAGGPNEQFF. The CDR3 DNA follows: TGTGCCAGCTCCCAACTAGCGGGGGGGCCCAATGAGCAGTTCTTC.

The CDR3 bases are TGCGCCAGCAGCTTGTCTAGGACTAGCACAGATACGCAGTATTTT. Protein sequence: CASSLSRTSTDTQYF. This chain connects TRBV5-1 to TRBJ2-3; possible D gene TRBD2, 5 bases. Trimming stripped 1 base from V and 0 bases from J, with 9 bases between. The germline gives CDR1 SGHRS, CDR2 YFSETQ. This CDR3 contains 15 residues.

The chain is built from TRBV18 and TRBJ2-7; 7 bases agree with TRBD1. The CDR3 loop spans 14 amino acids. The V gene end was trimmed by 3 bases and the J gene end by 0 bases; junction bases not matched to a gene: 2. Germline loops: CDR1 KGHSH, CDR2 LQKENI. The CDR3 region is CASSPNRGSYEQYF. In nucleotides, the CDR3 is TGTGCCAGCTCACCGAACAGGGGCTCCTACGAGCAGTACTTC.

J is TRBJ2-5 and V is TRBV2; 7 bases fit TRBD2. The CDR3 has 13 residues. The germline gives CDR1 SNHLY, CDR2 FYNNEI. Unmatched junction bases numbered 6, after V lost 6 bases and J lost 5 bases. CDR3 amino acids: CASRGGEIETQYF. The CDR3 DNA follows: TGTGCCAGCAGGGGGGGGGAGATCGAGACCCAGTACTTC. Together with reference TRBV2 and TRBJ2-5, the CDR3 gives the full variable domain: EPEVTQTPSHQVTQMGQEVILRCVPISNHLYFYWYRQILGQKVEFLVSFYNNEISEKSEIFDDQFSVERPDGSNFTLKIRSTKLEDSAMYFCASRGGEIETQYFGPGTRLLVL.

The chain joins TRBV6-5 to TRBJ1-1, with 7 bases fitting TRBD1. Per germline, CDR1 MNHEY and CDR2 SVGAGI. The CDR3 contains 14 residues. V was pared by 7 bases and J by 0 bases, with 5 bases of the junction left unmatched. The chain's CDR3 is CASKWDSLNTEAFF. CDR3 bases: TGTGCCAGCAAATGGGACAGTTTGAACACTGAAGCTTTCTTT.

This sequence joins TRBV9 and TRBJ2-1; weak D call: TRBD2 (5 bases). Germline loops: CDR1 SGDLS, CDR2 YYNGEE. V shed 0 bases and J shed 0 bases, with 10 bases lying between them. This CDR3 comprises 16 residues. CDR3 DNA: TGTGCCAGCAGCGTAGGAGGGATAAGCTCCTACAATGAGCAGTTCTTC. Amino acid sequence: CASSVGGISSYNEQFF.

The sample holds one count of this clone. This chain links TRBV27 with TRBJ2-1, with D maybe TRBD2 (7 bases). V lost 8 bases, J lost 4 bases, and 15 bases lay in between. This CDR3 has 14 residues. Germline CDR1 and CDR2: MNHEY and SMNVEV (reference sequence). The chain's CDR3 is CASRHRGAYNEQFF. In DNA form, the CDR3 reads TGTGCCAGCCGACATCGGGGGGCTTACAATGAGCAGTTCTTC.

This chain connects TRBV4-3 to TRBJ1-1; 7 bases are shared with TRBD1. The trim removed 3 bases at V and 3 bases at J, leaving 7 bases unmatched. The germline V gene has CDR1 LGHNA and CDR2 YSLEER. The CDR3 sequence is 15 residues long. CDR3 sequence reads: CASSQTGLGDTEAFF. CDR3 DNA sequence: TGCGCCAGCAGCCAGACAGGGTTAGGGGACACTGAAGCTTTCTTT.

The gene calls are TRBV18 and TRBJ1-4; D unresolved. The CDR3 is made up of 14 amino acids. The V end lost 3 bases, the J end lost 3 bases, and 8 bases lay between the germline ends. CDR1 KGHSH and CDR2 LQKENI come from the germline V gene. The CDR3 sequence: CASSPLASNEKLFF. CDR3 sequence (DNA): TGTGCCAGCTCACCCCTCGCGTCTAATGAAAAACTGTTTTTT.

This clone was observed a single time. This rearrangement joins TRBV11-3 to TRBJ2-7; D unresolved. CDR1 is SGHNT, CDR2 YENEEA, per germline. CDR3 length: 12 amino acids. The V end lost 0 bases, the J end lost 5 bases, and 5 bases lay between the germline ends. The CDR3 region is CASSLDLNEQYF. The CDR3 coding sequence is TGTGCCAGCAGCTTAGATCTTAACGAGCAGTACTTC.

This chain links TRBV6-7 with TRBJ2-7; the D is unclear. TRBV6-7 is labeled an ORF, and its function is uncertain. The CDR3 loop spans 13 amino acids. V was shortened by 5 bases and J by 1 base, with 9 bases between the two germline ends. The CDR3 bases are TGTGCCAGCAGTGAAACTACGTCCTACGAGCAGTACTTC. Its translation: CASSETTSYEQYF.

The V call is TRBV28, the J call TRBJ1-5; D unresolved. The CDR3 extends over 14 amino acids. Per the germline V gene, CDR1 is MDHEN and CDR2 is SYDVKM. The V gene lost 2 bases and the J gene lost 6 bases, with 11 bases spanning the gap. The CDR3 bases are TGTGCCAGCAGTTTAGCCCCCAAGGTTCAGCCCCAGCATTTT. The encoded protein is CASSLAPKVQPQHF. The full variable domain, its missing parts supplied by reference TRBV28 and TRBJ1-5, is DVKVTQSSRYLVKRTGEKVFLECVQDMDHENMFWYRQDPGLGLRLIYFSYDVKMKEKGDIPEGYSVSREKKERFSLILESASTNQTSMYLCASSLAPKVQPQHFGDGTRLSIL.

Written as DNA, the CDR3 is TGTGCCAGCAGCTTAGCGGGGACTAGCGGGACCACAGATACGCAGTATTTT. Its protein product is CASSLAGTSGTTDTQYF. The gene calls are TRBV7-2 and TRBJ2-3, with 13 nucleotides matching TRBD2. Germline assignment: CDR1 SGHTA and CDR2 FQGNSA. This CDR3 region has 17 residues. Germline trimming cut 0 bases from V and 2 bases from J; bases unmatched to any gene: 2.

The rearrangement joins TRBV11-2 to TRBJ1-2; a weak D match, TRBD1 (5 bases). V was trimmed by 3 bases and J by 4 bases, leaving 18 bases between them. This CDR3 contains 16 residues. Germline V lookup: CDR1 SGHAT, CDR2 FQNNGV. CDR3 protein: CASSFSGTAGFYGYTF. The CDR3 region has the DNA TGTGCCAGCAGCTTCTCCGGGACGGCCGGTTTCTATGGCTACACCTTC.

The rearrangement uses TRBV2 and TRBJ2-7, with no clear D. The V end was cut by 6 bases, the J end by 1 base, with 13 bases between. CDR1 and CDR2 (germline): SNHLY, FYNNEI. CDR3 size: 14 residues. The CDR3 loop reads CASRFDGPSYEQYF. In DNA form, the CDR3 reads TGTGCCAGCAGATTCGACGGACCGTCCTACGAGCAGTACTTC.

The CDR3 DNA follows: TGTGCCAGCAGCTCGGGACAGCAGAATTCACCCCTCCACTTT. Protein sequence: CASSSGQQNSPLHF. The rearrangement uses TRBV13 and TRBJ1-6; 7 bases line up with TRBD1. The CDR3 has 14 residues. The junction had 4 bases not matched to a gene; V was cut back by 4 bases and J by 7 bases. Germline V lookup: CDR1 PRHDT, CDR2 FYEKMQ (reference sequence).

V usage is TRBV9 and J usage is TRBJ1-3; D call uncertain. The V gene lost 4 bases and the J gene lost 5 bases, with 19 bases spanning the gap. Germline loops: CDR1 SGDLS, CDR2 YYNGEE. The CDR3 consists of 16 residues. This chain's CDR3 is CASSLPPTTSRNTIYF. CDR3 DNA sequence: TGTGCCAGCAGCTTACCACCCACGACTTCGAGAAACACCATATATTTT.